These T cell receptor beta chains were read from a single sample in a study of Ad26.COV2.S vaccination and SARS-CoV-2 variants. TCRdb keeps only in-frame clones here, not all; method: immunoSEQ multiplex PCR. The data show about 380,000 clones, 83% seen once. The specimen comprised peripheral blood, sampled in a trial of Ad26.COV2.S vaccine versus placebo. These receptors all stem from a person aged 18-60 years who received the Ad26.COV2.S COVID-19 vaccine or a placebo. Both conserved end residues are trimmed from each CDR3. Each record gives: V gene, J gene, D gene, CDR3 protein. The D gene is left open where the match is weak.

TRBV2	TRBJ1-3	-	ASSISAGNTIY
TRBV11-3	TRBJ2-1	-	ASRHSYNEQF
TRBV19	TRBJ1-3	-	ASSIVRSSGNTIY
TRBV7-9	TRBJ2-1	TRBD2	ASSLVLAGGTGEQF
TRBV7-9	TRBJ2-4	-	ASSLGRRDIQY
TRBV11-3	TRBJ1-1	-	ASSLGGANTEAF
TRBV7-9	TRBJ1-5	-	ASSLGGRNQPQH
TRBV5-5	TRBJ2-7	TRBD1	ASSRDRYEQY
TRBV6-6	TRBJ1-2	-	ASSLYRSSTANYGYT
TRBV9	TRBJ2-1	TRBD2	ASRGRLAREQF
TRBV9	TRBJ1-1	-	ASSVGGDLNTEAF
TRBV15	TRBJ1-6	-	ATSGDLSHNSPLH
TRBV5-4	TRBJ1-1	-	ASSPTGVMNTEAF
TRBV7-6	TRBJ2-1	TRBD2	ASSSPSSGASSYNEQF
TRBV19	TRBJ2-1	TRBD2	ASSFGGSSYNEQF
TRBV30	TRBJ1-6	-	AWSVSGSASPLH
TRBV7-9	TRBJ1-1	-	ASSLSVGNTEAF
TRBV24-1	TRBJ2-3	-	ATSDSLVGDTQY
TRBV20-1	TRBJ2-7	-	SASLVREQY
TRBV6-5	TRBJ1-2	-	ASSSGLQGYT
TRBV7-2	TRBJ1-3	TRBD1	ASSFTTGLGNTIY
TRBV4-2	TRBJ1-1	-	ASSQDPAMNTEAF
TRBV5-1	TRBJ1-2	TRBD1	ASSWEGQGGYT
TRBV5-4	TRBJ1-2	-	ASSFTAFPNYGYT
TRBV2	TRBJ1-1	-	ASSGWGNTEAF
TRBV5-1	TRBJ1-4	TRBD1	ASSPQGVGEKLF
TRBV2	TRBJ1-1	-	ASGRGTEAF
TRBV6-2/TRBV6-3	TRBJ2-7	-	ASSYSQAQY
TRBV9	TRBJ1-5	-	ASSLRGGGIEGNQPQH
TRBV5-4	TRBJ2-5	-	ASSQGQSQETQY
TRBV12-2	TRBJ2-1	-	ASRLYRRLVYEQF
TRBV5-1	TRBJ1-1	-	ASSSARVNTEAF
TRBV7-2	TRBJ2-3	-	ASSTLRRDTQY
TRBV4-3	TRBJ2-2	-	ASSQFNTGELF
TRBV7-9	TRBJ2-3	TRBD2	ASSAFHSGRGTDTQY
TRBV5-4	TRBJ2-7	-	ASSPRTGQTYEQY
TRBV11-2	TRBJ2-7	-	ASSFGWTDPYEQY
TRBV4-1	TRBJ2-3	TRBD2	ASSQVLLAGGTDTQY
TRBV5-1	TRBJ2-3	-	ASSLTVGFTDTQY
TRBV2	TRBJ1-2	-	ASSDIGGLYGYT
TRBV7-7	TRBJ2-1	TRBD2	ASSLAGANNEQF
TRBV9	TRBJ2-7	-	ASSITGSGHEQY
TRBV7-7	TRBJ2-7	-	ASSLGSGADYEQY
TRBV11-3	TRBJ1-1	-	ASSFEGRLYMNTEAF
TRBV30	TRBJ2-3	-	AWSVTDTQY
TRBV9	TRBJ1-5	-	ASSVWESNQPQH
TRBV24-1	TRBJ2-2	TRBD2	ATSSLPLAGERGELF
TRBV6-5	TRBJ1-1	-	ASKLTGIAF
TRBV14	TRBJ1-3	-	ASSQGGGNTIY
TRBV7-6	TRBJ2-3	-	ASSLEQIDTQY
TRBV7-9	TRBJ1-1	TRBD1	ASSPWDRGTEAF
TRBV7-2	TRBJ1-1	-	ASSLGTMAF
TRBV19	TRBJ2-2	-	ASSSGLLTGELF
TRBV6-1	TRBJ1-4	-	ASSGREKLF
TRBV16	TRBJ1-2	TRBD1	ASSQSQGGGYGYT